The next 9 T cell receptor beta chains were all read from a single sample in a study of cytomegalovirus exposure and HLA in healthy donors. 13 Jbeta primers and 60 Vbeta primers were used for the PCR. Sequenced by immunoSEQ multiplex PCR; TCRdb stores in-frame clones only, minus some. The sample lists nearly 300,000 clones; 86% were seen once. The sequencing input was PBMCs. The receptor set was obtained from a man between 40 and 49 years old in good health and CMV-seropositive.

The chain links TRBV18 to TRBJ2-1; TRBD1 matches 7 bases. Germline V lookup: CDR1 KGHSH, CDR2 LQKENI. This CDR3 has 13 residues. J was trimmed by 5 bases and V by 2 bases; bases with no gene match: 0. CDR3 residues: CASSPGTDNEQFF. Written as DNA, the CDR3 is TGTGCCAGCTCACCAGGGACAGACAATGAGCAGTTCTTC.

The V call is TRBV5-1, the J call TRBJ1-1; D may be TRBD1 (6 bases). The CDR3 extends over 17 amino acids. V dropped 4 bases and J dropped 0 bases, with 19 bases sitting between them. Germline values: CDR1 SGHRS, CDR2 YFSETQ. The CDR3 coding sequence is TGCGCCAGCAGCCTCGGCCTTACAGGGTGGATGAACACTGAAGCTTTCTTT. Its translation is CASSLGLTGWMNTEAFF. Full variable domain (outside the CDR3, taken from reference TRBV5-1 and TRBJ1-1): KAGVTQTPRYLIKTRGQQVTLSCSPISGHRSVSWYQQTPGQGLQFLFEYFSETQRNKGNFPGRFSGRQFSNSRSEMNVSTLELGDSALYLCASSLGLTGWMNTEAFFGQGTRLTVV.

The chain couples TRBV18 to TRBJ2-4, with D possibly matching TRBD1 (6 bases). Germline CDR1 KGHSH, CDR2 LQKENI. Trimming took off 4 bases at V and 5 bases at J, with 15 bases between the two ends. The CDR3 has 15 amino acids. The CDR3 spells CASSLTQGRENIQYF. Written as DNA, the CDR3 is TGTGCCAGCTCACTCACTCAGGGGCGCGAAAACATTCAGTACTTC.

The chain has TRBV7-9 and TRBJ2-5; 7 bases line up with TRBD2. Germline V lookup: CDR1 SEHNR, CDR2 FQNEAQ (reference sequence). The junction had 7 bases not matched to a gene; V was cut back by 1 base and J by 5 bases. The CDR3 covers 15 residues. In nucleotides, the CDR3 is TGTGCCAGCAGCTTAGGGTTCGGGGGGATCGAGACCCAGTACTTC. This sequence encodes CASSLGFGGIETQYF.

This rearrangement joins TRBV9 to TRBJ2-2, with 14 bases that match TRBD2. Germline V CDR1 and CDR2: SGDLS, YYNGEE. Trimming took 3 bases from V and 5 from J; bases not matched to a gene: 0. The CDR3 is 15 residues long. Here the CDR3 reads CASSGTSGRTGELFF. CDR3 bases: TGTGCCAGCAGCGGGACTAGCGGGAGGACCGGGGAGCTGTTTTTT.

This chain links TRBV2 with TRBJ2-1; TRBD2 aligns across 10 bases. The V and J ends lost 8 bases and 4 bases, in that order; junction bases with no gene match: 5. CDR1 is SNHLY and CDR2 is FYNNEI in the germline V gene. This CDR3 region has 14 residues. The DNA of the CDR3 is TGTGCCAGCGTGAGGACTAGCGGTTACAATGAGCAGTTCTTC. Residues: CASVRTSGYNEQFF.

The rearrangement uses TRBV18 and TRBJ1-5; TRBD1 agrees at 10 bases. Germline assignment: CDR1 KGHSH and CDR2 LQKENI. Losses at the gene ends were 1 base for V and 2 bases for J; bases not matched to a gene: 8. The CDR3 sequence is 18 residues long. The CDR3 coding sequence is TGTGCCAGCTCACCACTGGACAGGGGGTTTAATGGCAATCAGCCCCAGCATTTT. Its translation is CASSPLDRGFNGNQPQHF.

This chain links TRBV7-9 with TRBJ1-1; D is unclear. The CDR3 runs to 15 residues. Germline-derived CDR1 and CDR2 are SEHNR and FQNEAQ (reference sequence). The ends were cut back, 2 bases at V and 0 bases at J, with 10 bases in the middle. The CDR3 coding sequence is TGTGCCAGCAGCTTATTTTCAGGCATGAACACTGAAGCTTTCTTT. Its protein is CASSLFSGMNTEAFF.

The chain recombines TRBV7-9 with TRBJ2-1; D not resolved. Trimming stripped 2 bases from V and 7 bases from J, with 12 bases between. CDR1 SEHNR and CDR2 FQNEAQ come from the germline V gene (reference sequence). CDR3 size: 14 residues. CDR3 bases: TGTGCCAGCAGCTTATCAATAGCATGGAATGAGCAGTTCTTC. It is translated as CASSLSIAWNEQFF.